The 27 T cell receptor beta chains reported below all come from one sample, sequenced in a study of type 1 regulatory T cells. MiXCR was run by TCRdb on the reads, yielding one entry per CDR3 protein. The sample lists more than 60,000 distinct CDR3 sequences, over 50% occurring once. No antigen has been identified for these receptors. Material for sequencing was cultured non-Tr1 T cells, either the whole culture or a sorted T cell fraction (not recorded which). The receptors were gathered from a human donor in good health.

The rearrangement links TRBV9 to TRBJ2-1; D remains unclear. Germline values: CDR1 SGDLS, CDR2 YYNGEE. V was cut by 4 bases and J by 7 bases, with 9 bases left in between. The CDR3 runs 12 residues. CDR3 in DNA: TGTGCCAGCAGCAAGGAAGGAAATGAGCAGTTCTTC. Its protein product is CASSKEGNEQFF.

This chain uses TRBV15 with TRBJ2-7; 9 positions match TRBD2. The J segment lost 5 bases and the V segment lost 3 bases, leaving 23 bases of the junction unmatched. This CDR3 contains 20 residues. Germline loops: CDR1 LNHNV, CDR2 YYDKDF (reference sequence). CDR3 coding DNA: TGTGCCACCAGCAGGGACGGGGGTAGACTAGCGGAGCTCCTTCGGAACGAGCAGTACTTC. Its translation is CATSRDGGRLAELLRNEQYF.

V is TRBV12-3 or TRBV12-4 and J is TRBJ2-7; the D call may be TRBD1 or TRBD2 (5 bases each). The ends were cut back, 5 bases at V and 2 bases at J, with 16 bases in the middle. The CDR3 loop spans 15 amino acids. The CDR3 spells CASSPNRDAPYEQYF. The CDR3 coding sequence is TGTGCCAGCAGTCCAAACCGGGACGCACCCTACGAGCAGTACTTC.

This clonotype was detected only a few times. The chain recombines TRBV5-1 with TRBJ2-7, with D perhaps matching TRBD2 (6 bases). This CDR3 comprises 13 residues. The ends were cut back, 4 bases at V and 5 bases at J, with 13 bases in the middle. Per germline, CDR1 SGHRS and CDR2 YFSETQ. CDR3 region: CASSQGLPDEQYF. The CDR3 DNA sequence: TGCGCCAGCAGCCAAGGACTACCGGACGAGCAGTACTTC.

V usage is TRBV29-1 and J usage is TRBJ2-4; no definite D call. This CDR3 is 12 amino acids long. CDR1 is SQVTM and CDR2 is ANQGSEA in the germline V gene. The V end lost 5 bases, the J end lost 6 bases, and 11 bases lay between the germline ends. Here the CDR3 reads CSVRPRSNIQYF. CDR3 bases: TGCAGCGTTAGGCCCAGATCAAACATTCAGTACTTC.

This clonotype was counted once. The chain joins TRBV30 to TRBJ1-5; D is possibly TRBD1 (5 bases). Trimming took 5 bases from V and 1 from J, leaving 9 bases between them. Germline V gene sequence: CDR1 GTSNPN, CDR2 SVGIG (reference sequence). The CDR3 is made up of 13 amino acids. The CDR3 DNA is TGTGCCTGGGCGGGGCAGAGCAATCAGCCCCAGCATTTT. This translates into CAWAGQSNQPQHF.

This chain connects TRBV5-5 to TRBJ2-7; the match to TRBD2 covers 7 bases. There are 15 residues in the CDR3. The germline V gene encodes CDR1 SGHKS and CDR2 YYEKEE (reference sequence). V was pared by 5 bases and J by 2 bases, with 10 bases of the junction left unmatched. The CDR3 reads CASSLTVGLAYEQYF. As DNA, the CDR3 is TGTGCCAGCAGTCTGACCGTTGGACTAGCCTACGAGCAGTACTTC.

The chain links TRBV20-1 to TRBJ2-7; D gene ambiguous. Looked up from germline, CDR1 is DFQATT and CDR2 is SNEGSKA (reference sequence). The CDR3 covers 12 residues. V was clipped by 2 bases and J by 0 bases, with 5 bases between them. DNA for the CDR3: TGCAGTGCTAGACAAAACTCCTACGAGCAGTACTTC. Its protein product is CSARQNSYEQYF.

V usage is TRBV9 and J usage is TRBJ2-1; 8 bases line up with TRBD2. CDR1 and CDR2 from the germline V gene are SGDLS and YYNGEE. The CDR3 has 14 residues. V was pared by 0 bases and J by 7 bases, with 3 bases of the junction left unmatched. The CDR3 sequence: CASSVVSSGNEQFF. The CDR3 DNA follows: TGTGCCAGCAGCGTAGTCTCTAGCGGGAATGAGCAGTTCTTC.

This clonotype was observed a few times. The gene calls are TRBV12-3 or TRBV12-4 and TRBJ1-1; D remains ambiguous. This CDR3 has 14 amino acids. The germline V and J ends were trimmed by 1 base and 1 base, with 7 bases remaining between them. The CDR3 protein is CASSLGRKNTEAFF. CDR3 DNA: TGTGCCAGCAGTTTAGGGCGGAAGAACACTGAAGCTTTCTTT.

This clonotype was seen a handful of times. CDR3 nucleotides: TGTGCCAGCAGTTTACGGGGACTAGCAGGGCCCCAAGAGACCCAGTACTTC. Its protein product is CASSLRGLAGPQETQYF. The rearrangement uses TRBV12-3 or TRBV12-4 and TRBJ2-5; 9 positions agree with TRBD2. The length of the CDR3 is 17 residues. The trim removed 2 bases at V and 1 base at J, leaving 8 bases unmatched.

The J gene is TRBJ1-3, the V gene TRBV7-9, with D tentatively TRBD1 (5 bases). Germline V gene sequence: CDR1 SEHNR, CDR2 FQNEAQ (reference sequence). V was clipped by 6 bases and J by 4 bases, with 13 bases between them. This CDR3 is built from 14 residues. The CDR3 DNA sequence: TGTGCCAGCAGGAGCCAGGGAGACGGAAACACCATATATTTT. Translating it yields CASRSQGDGNTIYF.

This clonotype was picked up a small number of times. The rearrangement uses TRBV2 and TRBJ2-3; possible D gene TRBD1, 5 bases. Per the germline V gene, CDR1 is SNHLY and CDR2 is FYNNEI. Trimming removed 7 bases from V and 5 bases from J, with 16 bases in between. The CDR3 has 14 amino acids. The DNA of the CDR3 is TGTGCCAGCACCCAAGCCAGGACAATAGATACGCAGTATTTT. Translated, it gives CASTQARTIDTQYF.

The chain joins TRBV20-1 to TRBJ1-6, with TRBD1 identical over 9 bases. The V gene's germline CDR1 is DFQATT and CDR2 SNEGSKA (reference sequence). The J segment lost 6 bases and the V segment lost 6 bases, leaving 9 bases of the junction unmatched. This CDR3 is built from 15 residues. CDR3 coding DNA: TGCAGTGCCAGTGGACAGGGGAGGGGTAATTCACCCCTCCACTTT. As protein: CSASGQGRGNSPLHF.

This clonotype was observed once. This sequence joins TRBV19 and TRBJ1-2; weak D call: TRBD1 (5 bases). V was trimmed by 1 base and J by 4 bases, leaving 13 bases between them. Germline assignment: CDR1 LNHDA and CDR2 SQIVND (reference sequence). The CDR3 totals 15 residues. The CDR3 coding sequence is TGTGCCAGTAGTATAGTCCCGTCAGGGATCTATGGCTACACCTTC. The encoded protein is CASSIVPSGIYGYTF.

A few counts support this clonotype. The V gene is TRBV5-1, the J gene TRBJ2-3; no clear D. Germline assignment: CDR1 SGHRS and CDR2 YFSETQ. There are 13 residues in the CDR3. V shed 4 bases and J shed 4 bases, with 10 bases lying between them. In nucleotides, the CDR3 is TGCGCCAGCAGCCCGTCCCCCCCAGATACGCAGTATTTT. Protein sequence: CASSPSPPDTQYF. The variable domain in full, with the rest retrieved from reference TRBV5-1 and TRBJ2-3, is KAGVTQTPRYLIKTRGQQVTLSCSPISGHRSVSWYQQTPGQGLQFLFEYFSETQRNKGNFPGRFSGRQFSNSRSEMNVSTLELGDSALYLCASSPSPPDTQYFGPGTRLTVL.

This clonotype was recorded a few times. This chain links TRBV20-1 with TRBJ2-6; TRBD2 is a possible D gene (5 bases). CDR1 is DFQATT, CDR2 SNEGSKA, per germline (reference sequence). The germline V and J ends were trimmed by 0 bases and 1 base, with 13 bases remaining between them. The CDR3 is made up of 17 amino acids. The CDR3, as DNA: TGCAGTGCTAGAGATGGCCGGGAATCGTCTGGGGCCAACGTCCTGACTTTC. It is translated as CSARDGRESSGANVLTF.

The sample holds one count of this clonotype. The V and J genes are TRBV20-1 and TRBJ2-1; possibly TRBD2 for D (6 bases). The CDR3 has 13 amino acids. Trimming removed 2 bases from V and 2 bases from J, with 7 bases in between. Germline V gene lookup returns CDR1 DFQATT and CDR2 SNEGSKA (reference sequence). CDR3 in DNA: TGCAGTGCTAGAACGGGAGCCTACAATGAGCAGTTCTTC. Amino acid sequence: CSARTGAYNEQFF.

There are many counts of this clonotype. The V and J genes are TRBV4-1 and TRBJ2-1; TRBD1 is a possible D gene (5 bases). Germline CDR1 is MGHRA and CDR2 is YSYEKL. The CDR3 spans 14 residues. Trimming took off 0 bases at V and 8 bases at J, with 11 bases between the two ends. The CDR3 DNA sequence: TGCGCCAGCAGCCAAGAGTTGACAGCTCATGAGCAGTTCTTC. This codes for CASSQELTAHEQFF.

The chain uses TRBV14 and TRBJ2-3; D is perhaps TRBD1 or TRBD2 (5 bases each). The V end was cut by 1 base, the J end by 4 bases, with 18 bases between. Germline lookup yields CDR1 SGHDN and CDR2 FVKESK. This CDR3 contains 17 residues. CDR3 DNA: TGTGCCAGCAGCCAAGCCGGGACGGGAAGTTGGGCAGATACGCAGTATTTT. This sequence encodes CASSQAGTGSWADTQYF. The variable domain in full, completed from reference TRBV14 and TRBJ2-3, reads EAGVTQFPSHSVIEKGQTVTLRCDPISGHDNLYWYRRVMGKEIKFLLHFVKESKQDESGMPNNRFLAERTGGTYSTLKVQPAELEDSGVYFCASSQAGTGSWADTQYFGPGTRLTVL.

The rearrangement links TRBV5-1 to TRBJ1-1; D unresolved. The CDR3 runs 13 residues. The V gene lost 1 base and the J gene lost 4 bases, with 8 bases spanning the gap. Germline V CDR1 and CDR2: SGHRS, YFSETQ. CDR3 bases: TGCGCCAGCAGCTTGTGGGATGGCACTGAAGCTTTCTTT. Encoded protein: CASSLWDGTEAFF.

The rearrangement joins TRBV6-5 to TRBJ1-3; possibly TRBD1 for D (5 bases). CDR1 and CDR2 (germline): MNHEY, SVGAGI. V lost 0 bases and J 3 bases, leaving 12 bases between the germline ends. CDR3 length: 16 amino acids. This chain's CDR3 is CASSYSVTDIGNTIYF. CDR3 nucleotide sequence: TGTGCCAGCAGTTACTCCGTGACAGACATTGGAAACACCATATATTTT.

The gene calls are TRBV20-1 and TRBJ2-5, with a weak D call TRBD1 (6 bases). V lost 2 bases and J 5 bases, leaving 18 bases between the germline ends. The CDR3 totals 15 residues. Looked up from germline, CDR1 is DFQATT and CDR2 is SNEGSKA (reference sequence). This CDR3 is CSARIFWGRGETQYF. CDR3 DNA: TGCAGTGCTAGAATTTTTTGGGGGCGCGGGGAGACCCAGTACTTC.

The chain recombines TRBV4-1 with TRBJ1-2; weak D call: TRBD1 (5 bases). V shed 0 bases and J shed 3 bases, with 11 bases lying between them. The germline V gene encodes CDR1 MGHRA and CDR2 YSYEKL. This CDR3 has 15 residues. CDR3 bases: TGCGCCAGCAGCCAAGATTTGGGCAGGGACTATGGCTACACCTTC. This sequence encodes CASSQDLGRDYGYTF.

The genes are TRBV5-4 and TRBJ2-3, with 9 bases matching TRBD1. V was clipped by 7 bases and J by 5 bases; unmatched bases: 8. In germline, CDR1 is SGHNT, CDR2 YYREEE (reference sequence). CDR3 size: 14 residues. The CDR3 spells CASHRTGEGDTQYF. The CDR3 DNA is TGTGCCAGCCACAGGACAGGGGAAGGAGATACGCAGTATTTT.

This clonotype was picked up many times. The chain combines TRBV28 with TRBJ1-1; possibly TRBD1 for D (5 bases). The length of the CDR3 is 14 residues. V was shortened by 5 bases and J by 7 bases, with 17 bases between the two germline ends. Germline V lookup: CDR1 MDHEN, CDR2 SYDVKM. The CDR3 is CASSPRRGPNEAFF. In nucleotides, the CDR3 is TGTGCCAGCAGTCCCCGTAGGGGCCCTAATGAAGCTTTCTTT. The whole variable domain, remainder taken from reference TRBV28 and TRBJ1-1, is DVKVTQSSRYLVKRTGEKVFLECVQDMDHENMFWYRQDPGLGLRLIYFSYDVKMKEKGDIPEGYSVSREKKERFSLILESASTNQTSMYLCASSPRRGPNEAFFGQGTRLTVV.

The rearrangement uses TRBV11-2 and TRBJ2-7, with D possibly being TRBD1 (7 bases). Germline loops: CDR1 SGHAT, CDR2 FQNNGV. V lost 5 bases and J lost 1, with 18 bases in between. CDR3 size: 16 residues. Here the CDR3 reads CASSQVLQGGSYEQYF. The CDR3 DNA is TGTGCCAGCAGCCAAGTGTTGCAGGGGGGTTCCTACGAGCAGTACTTC.